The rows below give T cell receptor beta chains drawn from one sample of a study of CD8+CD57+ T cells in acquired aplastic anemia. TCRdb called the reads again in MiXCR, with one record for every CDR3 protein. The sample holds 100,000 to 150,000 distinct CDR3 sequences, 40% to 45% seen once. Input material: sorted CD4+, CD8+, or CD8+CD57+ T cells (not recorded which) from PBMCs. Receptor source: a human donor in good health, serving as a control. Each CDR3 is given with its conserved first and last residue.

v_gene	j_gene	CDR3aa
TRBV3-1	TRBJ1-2	CASSQLQGDSGYTF
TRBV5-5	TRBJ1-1	CASSFPRGPGTEAFF
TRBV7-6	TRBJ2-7	CASSLEQGEYEQYF
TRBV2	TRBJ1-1	CASQGKNPEAFF
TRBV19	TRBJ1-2	CASLHSQATNYGYTF
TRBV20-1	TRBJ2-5	CSAALGFGGGGSETQYF
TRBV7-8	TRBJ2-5	CASSGPRQETQYF
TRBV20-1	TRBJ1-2	CSATRLGGVNYGYTF
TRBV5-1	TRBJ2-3	CASSFGGVDDTQYF
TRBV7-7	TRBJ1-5	CASSLSGTQPQHF
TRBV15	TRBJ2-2	CATSGLGTAQNTGELFF
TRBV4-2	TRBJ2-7	CASSPGTSGRLAYEQYF
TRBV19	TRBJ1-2	CASRSRGYGYTF
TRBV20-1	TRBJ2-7	CSATGLAGVEQYF
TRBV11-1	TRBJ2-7	CASSLAPLYEQYF
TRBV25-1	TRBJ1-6	CASRTGSRNSPLHF
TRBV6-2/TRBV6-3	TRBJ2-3	CASTSRAGGRSTDTQYF
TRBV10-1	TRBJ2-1	CASNELSYNEQFF
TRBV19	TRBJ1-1	CASSFPDRMNTEAFF
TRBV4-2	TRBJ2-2	CASSQEEVKLTGELFF
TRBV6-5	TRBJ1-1	CASSSRTGSSTEAFF
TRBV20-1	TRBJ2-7	CSASGLAGVSGEQYF
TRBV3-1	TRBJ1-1	CASSWTGGEAFF
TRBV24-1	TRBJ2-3	CATGDLGPRDTQYF
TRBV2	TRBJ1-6	CASLRDSSYNSPLHF
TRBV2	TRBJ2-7	CASSSQGAISEQYF
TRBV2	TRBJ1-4	CASMVREEKLFF
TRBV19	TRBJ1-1	CASSASGQAFF
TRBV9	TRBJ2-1	CASTPHSSYNEQFF
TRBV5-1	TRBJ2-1	CASRTLDRGLYNEQFF
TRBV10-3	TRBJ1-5	CAISDIQGAYGNQPQHF
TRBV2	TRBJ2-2	CASSELVNTGELFF
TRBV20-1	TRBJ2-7	CSALVLLRENSYEQYF
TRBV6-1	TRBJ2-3	CASSERPATDTQYF
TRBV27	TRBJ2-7	CASSPQGGSYEQYF
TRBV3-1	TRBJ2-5	CASSQALAGQETQYF
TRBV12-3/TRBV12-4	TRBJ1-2	CASTPLGGPYGYTF
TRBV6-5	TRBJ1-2	CASSYDRQVYGYTF
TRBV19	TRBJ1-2	CASSWDRSPNYGYTF
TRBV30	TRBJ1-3	CAWSVRGTGNTIHF
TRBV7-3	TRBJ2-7	CAGSRKGTYEQYF
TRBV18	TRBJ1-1	CASSRGQVPNTEAFF
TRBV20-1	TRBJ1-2	CSASKGDYGYTF
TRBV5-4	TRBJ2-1	CATSFPSEYNEQFF
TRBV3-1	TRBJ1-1	CASSQGGTWNTEAFF
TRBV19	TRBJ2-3	CAERGGTDTQYF
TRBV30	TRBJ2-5	CAWSGLAGEETQYF